The sequence of this T cell receptor (beta chain) was determined in a study of control samples from healthy donors and cancer patients. Germline CDR1 reads LNHDA; CDR2 reads SQIVND (reference sequence). Trimming took 5 bases from V and 0 from J; bases not matched to a gene: 6. The CDR3 sequence is 15 residues long. Sequenced by immunoSEQ multiplex PCR; TCRdb stores in-frame clones only, minus some. This sample has 150,000 to 190,000 clones; about 93% occur once, and the top ten carry approximately 2.5%. This receptor was obtained from a man aged 45-60 years in good health. The specimen sequenced was blood. The rearrangement joins TRBV19 to TRBJ2-7; TRBD2 matches at 8 bases. CDR3 nucleotides: TGTGCCAGTAGTCCTGGACTAGCTAGCTCCTACGAGCAGTACTTC. This translates into CASSPGLASSYEQYF.